One sample yielded the 15 T cell receptor beta chains listed below, sequenced in a study of beta chain features in type 1 diabetes. Sequenced material consisted of expressed TCRB transcripts (all of the isolated RNA was reverse transcribed). The data were produced by immunoSEQ multiplex PCR, yet TCRdb's version contains in-frame clones alone and is incomplete. The sample yields about 330,000 clones, roughly 11% seen once. Material for sequencing was naive CD4+ T cells from blood. These receptors originate from a woman aged 25 to 39 in good health.

The chain has TRBV9 and TRBJ2-5; 9 bases match TRBD2. The CDR3 runs to 16 residues. CDR1 and CDR2 from the germline V gene are SGDLS and YYNGEE. The V gene end was trimmed by 0 bases and the J gene end by 7 bases; junction bases not matched to a gene: 10. CDR3 nucleotide sequence: TGTGCCAGCAGCGTAGAAGCGGGAGGACGTAGGGGGACCCAGTACTTC. Translation gives CASSVEAGGRRGTQYF.

This clone was detected only a few times. The chain joins TRBV7-8 to TRBJ2-5; no clear D gene. Trimming removed 3 bases from V and 5 bases from J, with 10 bases in between. Germline V CDR1 and CDR2: SGHVS, FQNEAQ. The CDR3 totals 13 residues. The CDR3 reads CASSLVSRETQYF. CDR3 sequence (DNA): TGTGCCAGCAGCTTGGTTAGCCGGGAGACCCAGTACTTC.

The chain's CDR3 is CAISQGGTDTQYF. The CDR3, as DNA: TGTGCCATCAGCCAAGGGGGCACAGATACGCAGTATTTT. V and J are TRBV10-3 and TRBJ2-3; D possibly corresponds to TRBD1 (5 bases). Germline V gene sequence: CDR1 ENHRY, CDR2 SYGVKD. CDR3 length: 13 residues. The germline V and J ends were trimmed by 6 bases and 1 base, with 8 bases remaining between them.

V usage is TRBV29-1 and J usage is TRBJ2-7; 8 bases are a match to TRBD2. Trimming took 4 bases from V and 3 from J; bases not matched to a gene: 5. The CDR3 spans 13 residues. Looked up from germline, CDR1 is SQVTM and CDR2 is ANQGSEA. The CDR3 loop is CSVGDGGGYEQYF. CDR3 sequence (DNA): TGCAGCGTTGGGGACGGGGGGGGCTACGAGCAGTACTTC.

Note on this clone: Within the sample, other DNA sequences also encode this same CDR3. The chain recombines TRBV28 with TRBJ2-7; tentative D call: TRBD1 (6 bases). Germline values: CDR1 MDHEN, CDR2 SYDVKM. The CDR3 consists of 13 residues. V lost 6 bases and J lost 2, with 11 bases in between. The DNA of the CDR3 is TGTGCCAGCAGCCCCGGACAGACCTACGAGCAGTACTTC. This translates into CASSPGQTYEQYF.

The chain combines TRBV21-1 with TRBJ2-1; TRBD2 was called by the table and not checked on the DNA. TRBV21-1 is noted as a pseudogene. The CDR3 totals 15 residues. CDR3 sequence reads: CASSHRGAPRNEQFF. The DNA for the CDR3 is TGTGCCAGCAGCCACCGGGGAGCTCCGCGCAATGAGCAGTTCTTC.

A few counts support this clone. This chain connects TRBV29-1 to TRBJ2-1; a possible D gene is TRBD2 (5 bases). The germline V gene encodes CDR1 SQVTM and CDR2 ANQGSEA. This CDR3 region has 17 residues. V dropped 0 bases and J dropped 0 bases, with 15 bases sitting between them. The CDR3 is CSVEDHSGISSYNEQFF. The CDR3 DNA reads TGCAGCGTTGAAGATCATTCGGGAATCAGCTCCTACAATGAGCAGTTCTTC.

This chain uses TRBV9 with TRBJ2-2; no clear D gene. Germline values: CDR1 SGDLS, CDR2 YYNGEE. The CDR3 loop spans 15 amino acids. Trimming removed 0 bases from V and 1 base from J, with 7 bases in between. The CDR3, as DNA: TGTGCCAGCAGCGTAGTTACGGTGAACACCGGGGAGCTGTTTTTT. It specifies CASSVVTVNTGELFF.

V is TRBV28 and J is TRBJ1-1, with D possibly TRBD1 on 6 matching bases. V shed 4 bases and J shed 5 bases, with 17 bases lying between them. This CDR3 spans 15 amino acids. The germline CDR1 and CDR2 sequences are MDHEN and SYDVKM. CDR3 coding DNA: TGTGCCAGCAGTTCCTCAGGGGCTCCGGGGACTGAAGCTTTCTTT. This encodes CASSSSGAPGTEAFF.

The V call is TRBV7-9, the J call TRBJ2-5, with D maybe TRBD1 (6 bases). Trimming shortened V by 3 bases and J by 2 bases, and 10 bases separated the two germline ends. The CDR3 contains 14 residues. Germline V gives CDR1 SEHNR, CDR2 FQNEAQ (reference sequence). In DNA form, the CDR3 reads TGTGCCAGCAGCTTGAACAGGGAGCAAGAGACCCAGTACTTC. As protein: CASSLNREQETQYF.

J is TRBJ2-7 and V is TRBV6-5; D is perhaps TRBD2 (5 bases). V gave up 7 bases and J gave up 3 bases, with 19 bases separating them. The germline V gene encodes CDR1 MNHEY and CDR2 SVGAGI. This CDR3 is 15 amino acids long. CDR3 DNA sequence: TGTGCCAGCACCTATGAGGGATCCCGTGGCTACGAGCAGTACTTC. This codes for CASTYEGSRGYEQYF.

This clone was counted a few times. The chain is built from TRBV5-4 and TRBJ2-2; 12 nucleotides align to TRBD2. The CDR3 runs 16 residues. Germline V gives CDR1 SGHNT, CDR2 YYREEE (reference sequence). With V trimmed by 4 bases and J by 4 bases, 5 bases remained unmatched. The CDR3 loop is CASSPLAGGSTGELFF. DNA for the CDR3: TGTGCCAGCAGCCCACTAGCGGGAGGTTCCACCGGGGAGCTGTTTTTT.

This clone was seen only a few times. V usage is TRBV2 and J usage is TRBJ2-5; 7 nucleotides agree with TRBD2. The trim removed 2 bases at V and 5 bases at J, leaving 8 bases unmatched. CDR1 and CDR2 (germline): SNHLY, FYNNEI. The CDR3 spans 15 residues. CDR3 amino acids: CASSETGGPWETQYF. CDR3 bases: TGTGCCAGCAGTGAAACGGGGGGTCCATGGGAGACCCAGTACTTC.

This clone was observed a handful of times. CDR3 region: CASRDGQGSEAFF. Here the CDR3 DNA reads TGTGCCAGCAGGGATGGACAGGGGTCTGAAGCTTTCTTT. The gene calls are TRBV2 and TRBJ1-1; TRBD1 matches at 9 bases. CDR3 size: 13 residues. Losses at the gene ends were 6 bases for V and 6 bases for J; bases not matched to a gene: 5. Germline V lookup: CDR1 SNHLY, CDR2 FYNNEI.

The chain has TRBV12-5 and TRBJ2-1; 12 bases are shared with TRBD1. Trimming at V came to 6 bases and at J to 8 bases, leaving 5 bases not matched to a gene. Germline CDR1 LGHNT, CDR2 FRNRAP. The CDR3 is 14 residues long. The CDR3 DNA reads as TGTGCTAGTGGCGCGGGACAGGGGGCACATGAGCAGTTCTTC. As protein: CASGAGQGAHEQFF.